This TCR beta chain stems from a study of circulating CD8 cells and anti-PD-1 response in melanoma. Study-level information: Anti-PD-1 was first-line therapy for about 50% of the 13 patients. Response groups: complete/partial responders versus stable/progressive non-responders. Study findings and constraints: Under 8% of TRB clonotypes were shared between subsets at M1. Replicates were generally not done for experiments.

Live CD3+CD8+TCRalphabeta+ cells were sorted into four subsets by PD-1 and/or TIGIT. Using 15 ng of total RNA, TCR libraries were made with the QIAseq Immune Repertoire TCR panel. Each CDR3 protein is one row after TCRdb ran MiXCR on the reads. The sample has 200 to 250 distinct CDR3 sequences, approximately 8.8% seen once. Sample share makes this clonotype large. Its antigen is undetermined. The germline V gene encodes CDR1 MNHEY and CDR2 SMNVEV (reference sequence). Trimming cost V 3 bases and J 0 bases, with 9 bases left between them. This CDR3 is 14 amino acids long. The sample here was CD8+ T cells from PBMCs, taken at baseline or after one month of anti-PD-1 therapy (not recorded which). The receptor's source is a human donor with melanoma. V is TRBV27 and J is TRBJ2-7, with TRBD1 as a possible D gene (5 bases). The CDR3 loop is CASSFGAGSYEQYF. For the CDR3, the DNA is TGTGCCAGCAGTTTTGGGGCAGGCTCCTACGAGCAGTACTTC.